This T cell receptor beta chain was documented in a study of T cell repertoires in cytomegalovirus infection. Study-wide background: Through public TCR beta signatures, both CMV infection and matching HLA type were indicated.

The length of the CDR3 is 17 residues. The junction had 12 bases not matched to a gene; V was cut back by 8 bases and J by 4 bases. Germline loops: CDR1 LNHDA, CDR2 SQIVND (reference sequence). Overall study results and limits: Cumulative frequency (of public TCR beta family members) identified carriers of CMV plus the relevant HLA. Clonotypes of TCR beta that were HLA-C-restricted and CMV-specific dominated the ex vivo response.

As concerns this clonotype: What it recognizes is unknown.

TCRdb independently ran MiXCR on the reads; one entry per CDR3 protein. The table includes hundreds of thousands of distinct CDR3 sequences, roughly 12% detected once. Sequences were obtained from PBMCs. The origin of this receptor is a human donor in good health (CMV status not recorded). Some clones in this sample may be carry-over from other donors' samples. The V and J genes are TRBV19 and TRBJ2-6; 9 bases fit TRBD1. CDR3 in amino acids: CASETGGSITGANVLTF. CDR3 bases: TGTGCCAGTGAGACAGGGGGAAGTATTACGGGGGCCAACGTCCTGACTTTC.